A single T cell receptor (beta chain) is shown here with its context. Its antigen is not identified. This sample is drawn from a study of cytomegalovirus exposure and HLA in healthy donors. Primers included in the PCR were 60 Vbeta and 13 Jbeta primers. The data were produced by immunoSEQ multiplex PCR, yet TCRdb's version contains in-frame clones alone and is incomplete. The sample records over 150,000 clones, 70% to 80% being singletons. Study outcomes and limitations: Certain sequence variants were highly shared and formed a cluster, and this cluster was likely a sequencing artifact. Common viral pathogens seemed, in a later analysis, to connect with several of the most significant clusters. A list of around 160 TCR beta chains associated with cytomegalovirus was given. Analysis was carried out at a later point, and it linked a missense DCLRE1C variant to TCR beta V- and J-gene trimming.

V lost 6 bases, J lost 2 bases, and 8 bases stayed unmatched. The CDR3 sequence is 15 residues long. CDR1 MNHEY and CDR2 SMNVEV come from the germline V gene (reference sequence). The chain carries TRBV27 and TRBJ2-5, with 8 bases that match TRBD1. Material for sequencing was PBMCs. The source of this sequence is a man younger than 35 in good health and CMV-seropositive. The CDR3 is CASSRDRRRQETQYF. The DNA of the CDR3 is TGTGCCAGCAGCAGGGACAGGAGAAGACAAGAGACCCAGTACTTC.